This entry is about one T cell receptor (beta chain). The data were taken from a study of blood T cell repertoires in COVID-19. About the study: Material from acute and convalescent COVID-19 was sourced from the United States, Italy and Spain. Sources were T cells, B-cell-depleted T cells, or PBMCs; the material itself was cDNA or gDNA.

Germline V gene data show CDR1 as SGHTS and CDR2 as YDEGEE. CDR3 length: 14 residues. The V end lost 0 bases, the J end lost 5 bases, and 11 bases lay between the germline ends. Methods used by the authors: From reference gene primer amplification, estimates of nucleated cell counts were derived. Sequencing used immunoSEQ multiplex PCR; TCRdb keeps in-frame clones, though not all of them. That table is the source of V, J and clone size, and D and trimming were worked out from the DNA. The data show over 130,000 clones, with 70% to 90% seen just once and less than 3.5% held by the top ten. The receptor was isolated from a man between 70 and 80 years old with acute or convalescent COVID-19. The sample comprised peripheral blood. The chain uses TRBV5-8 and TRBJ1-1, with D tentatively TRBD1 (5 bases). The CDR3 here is CASSLAPGLTEAFF. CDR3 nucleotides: TGTGCCAGCAGCTTGGCTCCAGGGCTTACTGAAGCTTTCTTT.